Reported below is one T cell receptor (beta chain). The data were obtained in a study of cytomegalovirus exposure and HLA in healthy donors. Primers: 60 Vbeta forward and 13 Jbeta reverse. The data were produced by immunoSEQ multiplex PCR, yet TCRdb's version contains in-frame clones alone and is incomplete. This sample has 160,000 or so clones; over 70% occur once, and the top ten carry under 1.5%. The specimen sequenced was PBMCs. This clonotype originated in a man aged 50-59 years in good health and CMV-seropositive.

CDR3 sequence (DNA): TGTGCCAGCCGGGACAGCACGAACACTGAAGCTTTCTTT. It encodes CASRDSTNTEAFF. The chain carries TRBV18 and TRBJ1-1; 7 positions match TRBD1. The ends lost 8 bases at V and 1 base at J; junction bases unmatched: 4. Germline V gene data show CDR1 as KGHSH and CDR2 as LQKENI. CDR3 length: 13 amino acids.